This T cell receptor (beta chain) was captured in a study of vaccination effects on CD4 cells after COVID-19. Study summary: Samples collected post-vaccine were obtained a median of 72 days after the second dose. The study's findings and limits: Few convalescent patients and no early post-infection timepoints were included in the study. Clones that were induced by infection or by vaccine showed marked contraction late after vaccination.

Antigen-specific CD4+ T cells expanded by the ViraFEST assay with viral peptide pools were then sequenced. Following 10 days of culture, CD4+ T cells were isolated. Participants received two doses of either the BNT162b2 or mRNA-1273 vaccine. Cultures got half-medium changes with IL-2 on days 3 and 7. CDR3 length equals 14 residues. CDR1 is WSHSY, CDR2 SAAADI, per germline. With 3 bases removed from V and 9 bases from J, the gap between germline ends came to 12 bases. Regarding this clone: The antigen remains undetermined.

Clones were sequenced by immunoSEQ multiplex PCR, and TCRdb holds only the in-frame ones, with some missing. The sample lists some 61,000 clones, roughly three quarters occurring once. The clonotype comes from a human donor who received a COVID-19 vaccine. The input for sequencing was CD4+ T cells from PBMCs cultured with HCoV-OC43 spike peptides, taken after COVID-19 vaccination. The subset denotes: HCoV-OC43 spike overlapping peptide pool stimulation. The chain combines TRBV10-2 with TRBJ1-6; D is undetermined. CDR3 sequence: CASSEGPRVSPLHF. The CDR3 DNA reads TGCGCCAGCAGTGAAGGGCCGAGGGTTTCACCCCTCCACTTT.